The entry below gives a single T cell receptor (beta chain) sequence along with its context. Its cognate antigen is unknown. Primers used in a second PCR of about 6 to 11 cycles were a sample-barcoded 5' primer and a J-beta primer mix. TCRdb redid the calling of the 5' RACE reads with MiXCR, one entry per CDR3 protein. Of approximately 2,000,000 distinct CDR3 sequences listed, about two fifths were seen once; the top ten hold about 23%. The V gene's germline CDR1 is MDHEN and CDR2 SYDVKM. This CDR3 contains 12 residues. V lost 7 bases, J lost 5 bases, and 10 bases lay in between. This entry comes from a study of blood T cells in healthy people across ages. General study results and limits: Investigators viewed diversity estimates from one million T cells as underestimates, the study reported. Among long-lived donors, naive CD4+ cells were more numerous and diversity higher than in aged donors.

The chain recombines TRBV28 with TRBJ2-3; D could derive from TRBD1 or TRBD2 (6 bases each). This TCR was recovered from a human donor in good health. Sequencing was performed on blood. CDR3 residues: CASKGGLDTQYF. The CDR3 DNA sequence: TGTGCCAGCAAAGGGGGGTTAGATACGCAGTATTTT.